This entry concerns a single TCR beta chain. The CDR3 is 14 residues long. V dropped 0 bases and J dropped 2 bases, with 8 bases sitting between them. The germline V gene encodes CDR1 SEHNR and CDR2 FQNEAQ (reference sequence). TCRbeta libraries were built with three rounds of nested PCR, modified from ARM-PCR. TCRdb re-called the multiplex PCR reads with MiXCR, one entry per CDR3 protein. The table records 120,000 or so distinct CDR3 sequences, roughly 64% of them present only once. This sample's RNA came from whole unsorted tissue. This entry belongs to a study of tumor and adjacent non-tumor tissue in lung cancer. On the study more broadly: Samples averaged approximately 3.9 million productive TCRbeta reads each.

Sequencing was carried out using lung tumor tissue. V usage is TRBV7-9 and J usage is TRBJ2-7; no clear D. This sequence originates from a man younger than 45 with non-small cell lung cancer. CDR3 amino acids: CASSLAAKAYEQYF. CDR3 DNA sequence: TGTGCCAGCAGCTTAGCAGCGAAGGCCTACGAGCAGTACTTC.